These 30 T cell receptor beta chains share one sample of origin, sequenced in a study of blood T cell repertoires in COVID-19. Produced via immunoSEQ multiplex PCR; TCRdb's table is partial and in-frame only. The profile shows 100,000 to 150,000 clones, roughly 88% of them singletons. The sequencing input was peripheral blood. Receptors were obtained from a man between 45 and 60 years old with acute or convalescent COVID-19.

Comment on this clone: The junction shows a germline mismatch at one end, possibly a read error. This chain joins TRBV5-6 and TRBJ1-3, with D uncertain. Germline lookup yields CDR1 SGHDT and CDR2 YYEEEE. The CDR3 runs to 16 residues. The CDR3 protein is CASSLAGEFSGNTIYF. CDR3 bases: TGTGCCAGCAGCTTGGCCGGAGAATTCTCTGGCAACACCATATATTTT. The complete variable domain, with remaining parts taken from reference TRBV5-6 and TRBJ1-3, reads DAGVTQSPTHLIKTRGQQVTLRCSPKSGHDTVSWYQQALGQGPQFIFQYYEEEERQRGNFPDRFSGHQFPNYSSELNVNALLLGDSALYLCASSLAGEFSGNTIYFGEGSWLTVV.

The chain employs TRBV19 and TRBJ2-6; tentatively, D is TRBD1 (6 bases). CDR3 length equals 16 residues. CDR1 is LNHDA and CDR2 is SQIVND in the germline V gene (reference sequence). V was cut by 5 bases and J by 0 bases, with 11 bases left in between. The CDR3, as DNA: TGTGCCAGTAGTCTAAGGGGGAGCTCTGGGGCCAACGTCCTGACTTTC. Protein: CASSLRGSSGANVLTF.

V gene TRBV5-1 combines with J gene TRBJ1-3, with D possibly being TRBD1 (5 bases). The CDR3 contains 19 residues. Trimming took off 4 bases at V and 0 bases at J, with 23 bases between the two ends. Germline CDR1 SGHRS, CDR2 YFSETQ. The CDR3 DNA reads as TGCGCCAGCAGCCCAGCCCTGGGACGGACCGGGGGCTCTGGAAACACCATATATTTT. Encoded protein: CASSPALGRTGGSGNTIYF.

The J gene is TRBJ2-7, the V gene TRBV29-1; 9 nucleotides match TRBD2. CDR3 length equals 12 residues. From germline, CDR1 is SQVTM and CDR2 ANQGSEA. V was pared by 6 bases and J by 6 bases, with 6 bases of the junction left unmatched. The DNA for the CDR3 is TGCAGCGTAATCCTAGCGGGAAGCGAGCAGTACTTC. Its translation: CSVILAGSEQYF.

The chain uses TRBV18 and TRBJ2-2; D perhaps matches TRBD2 (5 bases). The CDR3 sequence is 15 residues long. V lost 3 bases and J 7 bases, leaving 15 bases between the germline ends. Germline CDR1 reads KGHSH; CDR2 reads LQKENI. CDR3 DNA: TGTGCCAGCTCACCTACACGGGGAATCGGCGGGGAGCTGTTTTTT. Protein sequence: CASSPTRGIGGELFF.

This chain uses TRBV5-1 with TRBJ2-5; 8 positions match TRBD2. The CDR3 sequence is 15 residues long. V shed 2 bases and J 1 base; nucleotides not matched to a gene: 4. CDR1 is SGHRS and CDR2 is YFSETQ in the germline V gene. In nucleotides, the CDR3 is TGCGCCAGCAGCTTCCTAGCGGGCCCCCAAGAGACCCAGTACTTC. Translating gives CASSFLAGPQETQYF.

V and J are TRBV5-1 and TRBJ2-2; 9 bases agree with TRBD1. The CDR3 consists of 17 residues. Germline CDR1 and CDR2: SGHRS and YFSETQ. The J segment lost 5 bases and the V segment lost 3 bases, leaving 11 bases of the junction unmatched. The DNA for the CDR3 is TGCGCCAGCAGCTCCTCCGACAGGGGGAGGGGGACCGGGGAGCTGTTTTTT. This translates into CASSSSDRGRGTGELFF. Looking up the rest from reference TRBV5-1 and TRBJ2-2 gives the full variable domain: KAGVTQTPRYLIKTRGQQVTLSCSPISGHRSVSWYQQTPGQGLQFLFEYFSETQRNKGNFPGRFSGRQFSNSRSEMNVSTLELGDSALYLCASSSSDRGRGTGELFFGEGSRLTVL.

The chain is built from TRBV10-3 and TRBJ2-3, with 7 positions matching TRBD1. Germline trimming cut 5 bases from V and 0 bases from J; bases unmatched to any gene: 8. The CDR3 sequence is 16 residues long. Germline V gene sequence: CDR1 ENHRY, CDR2 SYGVKD. CDR3 sequence reads: CAISPEGQSSTDTQYF. DNA for the CDR3: TGTGCCATCAGTCCCGAGGGACAGTCTAGCACAGATACGCAGTATTTT.

The chain is built from TRBV3-1 (or the pseudogene TRBV3-2) and TRBJ2-1, with 8 bases identical to TRBD1. The V segment lost 5 bases and the J segment 10 bases; nucleotides outside the gene matches: 4. The CDR3 is 12 amino acids. Germline V gene data show CDR1 as LGHDT and CDR2 as YNNKEL (reference sequence). The CDR3, as DNA: TGTGCCAGCAGCTACCGGACAGGGGAGCAGTTCTTC. It yields the protein CASSYRTGEQFF.

This chain uses TRBV7-8 with TRBJ1-6; 8 positions match TRBD1. The CDR3 consists of 17 residues. CDR1 SGHVS and CDR2 FQNEAQ come from the germline V gene. The junction had 7 bases not matched to a gene; V was cut back by 0 bases and J by 6 bases. DNA of the CDR3: TGTGCCAGCAGCTTAGCGCTTACAGGGGGATTTAATTCACCCCTCCACTTT. Amino acids: CASSLALTGGFNSPLHF. The full variable domain, its missing parts supplied by reference TRBV7-8 and TRBJ1-6, is GAGVSQSPRYKVAKRGQDVALRCDPISGHVSLFWYQQALGQGPEFLTYFQNEAQLDKSGLPSDRFFAERPEGSVSTLKIQRTQQEDSAVYLCASSLALTGGFNSPLHFGNGTRLTVT.

For this clone: At the DNA level, this CDR3 is encoded by other sequences in the same sample as well. The V call is TRBV5-1, the J call TRBJ2-1; 11 positions agree with TRBD2. The CDR3 covers 15 residues. Germline V gives CDR1 SGHRS, CDR2 YFSETQ. Trimming removed 0 bases from V and 6 bases from J; junction bases left unmatched: 2. CDR3 coding DNA: TGCGCCAGCAGCTTGGCCCTAGCGGGAGGCAATGAGCAGTTCTTC. It yields the protein CASSLALAGGNEQFF.

The chain carries TRBV19 and TRBJ2-7, with 9 bases identical to TRBD1. V dropped 5 bases and J dropped 3; count of bases not matched to a gene: 8. The CDR3 length is 15 residues. CDR1 and CDR2 from the germline V gene are LNHDA and SQIVND (reference sequence). This CDR3 is CASSASGTGIYEQYF. CDR3 nucleotide sequence: TGTGCCAGTAGTGCCTCCGGGACAGGGATCTACGAGCAGTACTTC.

The rearrangement links TRBV5-1 to TRBJ2-5, with 7 bases aligning to TRBD1. CDR3 size: 16 residues. Germline-derived CDR1 and CDR2 are SGHRS and YFSETQ. V lost 0 bases and J lost 1; bases outside the gene matches: 6. The CDR3 is CASSLGGTDSQETQYF. The CDR3 coding sequence is TGCGCCAGCAGCTTGGGAGGGACAGATTCCCAAGAGACCCAGTACTTC.

This rearrangement joins TRBV2 to TRBJ2-2; 10 bases line up with TRBD1. Per germline, CDR1 SNHLY and CDR2 FYNNEI. The CDR3 runs 15 residues. V was clipped by 6 bases and J by 5 bases; unmatched bases: 6. The CDR3 region has the DNA TGTGCCAGCAGGGGACAGGGGACAGTAACCGGGGAGCTGTTTTTT. Translating it yields CASRGQGTVTGELFF.

This rearrangement joins TRBV11-2 to TRBJ2-7, with TRBD1 matching over 7 bases. This CDR3 has 15 residues. With V trimmed by 1 base and J by 1 base, 4 bases remained unmatched. CDR1 and CDR2 from the germline V gene are SGHAT and FQNNGV. CDR3 sequence (DNA): TGTGCCAGCAGCTTAGTTAGGGGGCCATCCTACGAGCAGTACTTC. Amino acids: CASSLVRGPSYEQYF.

V usage is TRBV6-1 and J usage is TRBJ2-7, with 15 bases aligning to TRBD2. Germline values: CDR1 MNHNS, CDR2 SASEGT. This CDR3 is 18 amino acids long. Germline trimming cut 4 bases from V and 5 bases from J; bases unmatched to any gene: 12. The DNA for the CDR3 is TGTGCCAGCAGTGTTCGAGGACTAGCGGGAGGGATGAGGGACGAGCAGTACTTC. Its translation: CASSVRGLAGGMRDEQYF.

This chain joins TRBV30 and TRBJ1-4; D unclear. Trimming stripped 0 bases from V and 4 bases from J, with 9 bases between. CDR1 and CDR2 from the germline V gene are GTSNPN and SVGIG (reference sequence). This CDR3 is 14 amino acids long. The CDR3: CAWSVHGGNEKLFF. In nucleotides, the CDR3 is TGTGCCTGGAGTGTTCACGGCGGTAATGAAAAACTGTTTTTT.

The genes are TRBV12-3 or TRBV12-4 and TRBJ2-3; possible D gene TRBD2, 6 bases. The CDR3 is 13 amino acids. V lost 8 bases and J lost 8, with 17 bases in between. The CDR3 loop is CASGTSMFATQYF. Written as DNA, the CDR3 is TGTGCCAGCGGAACTAGCATGTTTGCTACGCAGTATTTT.

The genes are TRBV20-1 and TRBJ2-2; the match to TRBD2 covers 10 bases. The ends lost 3 bases at V and 4 bases at J; junction bases unmatched: 5. This CDR3 spans 15 amino acids. CDR1 is DFQATT, CDR2 SNEGSKA, per germline (reference sequence). CDR3 in DNA: TGCAGTGCTAGTGCGAGCGGGAGGGCCACCGGGGAGCTGTTTTTT. Translated, it gives CSASASGRATGELFF.

J is TRBJ2-7 and V is TRBV4-1; TRBD1 matches 8 bases. The V and J ends lost 0 bases and 2 bases, in that order; junction bases with no gene match: 3. There are 15 residues in the CDR3. Germline assignment: CDR1 MGHRA and CDR2 YSYEKL. In DNA form, the CDR3 reads TGCGCCAGCAGCCAAGAGAGGACAGGGACCTACGAGCAGTACTTC. This codes for CASSQERTGTYEQYF.

The V call is TRBV7-9, the J call TRBJ2-2; D is perhaps TRBD1 (6 bases). CDR1 and CDR2 from the germline V gene are SEHNR and FQNEAQ (reference sequence). CDR3 length equals 17 residues. The V end lost 1 base, the J end lost 0 bases, and 12 bases lay between the germline ends. The CDR3 here is CASSLDEGTSNTGELFF. CDR3 nucleotide sequence: TGTGCCAGCAGCTTAGATGAGGGGACATCGAACACCGGGGAGCTGTTTTTT. The variable domain in full, completed from reference TRBV7-9 and TRBJ2-2, reads DTGVSQNPRHKITKRGQNVTFRCDPISEHNRLYWYRQTLGQGPEFLTYFQNEAQLEKSRLLSDRFSAERPKGSFSTLEIQRTEQGDSAMYLCASSLDEGTSNTGELFFGEGSRLTVL.

This chain connects TRBV19 to TRBJ2-3, with D maybe TRBD2 (6 bases). This CDR3 spans 16 amino acids. V was cut by 4 bases and J by 5 bases, with 19 bases left in between. Germline CDR1 LNHDA, CDR2 SQIVND (reference sequence). The CDR3 here is CASSTDLAPMGDTQYF. The CDR3 DNA follows: TGTGCCAGTAGTACAGATCTAGCGCCCATGGGAGATACGCAGTATTTT.

The chain carries TRBV30 and TRBJ2-1; TRBD2 matches 8 bases. This CDR3 contains 15 residues. V shed 4 bases, J shed 10 bases, and the junction held 15 bases outside the gene matches. Germline assignment: CDR1 GTSNPN and CDR2 SVGIG (reference sequence). As DNA, the CDR3 is TGTGCCTGGAAACTAGCGGAGGATAGTGGTCCGGAGCAGTTCTTC. Translated, it gives CAWKLAEDSGPEQFF.

The chain uses TRBV27 and TRBJ1-5; the D is unclear. CDR1 MNHEY and CDR2 SMNVEV come from the germline V gene (reference sequence). The CDR3 length is 14 residues. Trimming shortened V by 6 bases and J by 0 bases, and 9 bases separated the two germline ends. CDR3: CASSLLPSNQPQHF. The CDR3 DNA sequence: TGTGCCAGCAGCCTTCTACCTAGCAATCAGCCCCAGCATTTT.

The chain joins TRBV27 to TRBJ1-5, with 7 bases lining up with TRBD1. The germline CDR1 and CDR2 sequences are MNHEY and SMNVEV (reference sequence). This CDR3 is 12 amino acids long. The trim removed 6 bases at V and 5 bases at J, leaving 1 base unmatched. The DNA of the CDR3 is TGTGCCAGCAGAACAGGGGATCAGCCCCAGCATTTT. Translating gives CASRTGDQPQHF.

The rearrangement links TRBV19 to TRBJ2-5; the D gene is possibly TRBD1 (7 bases). This CDR3 region has 15 residues. Germline CDR1 is LNHDA and CDR2 is SQIVND (reference sequence). V lost 5 bases and J lost 4, with 17 bases in between. CDR3 bases: TGTGCCAGTAGTCCCCGTCGCCAGGGGGGAGAGACCCAGTACTTC. Translating it yields CASSPRRQGGETQYF.

The chain carries TRBV9 and TRBJ2-2; D might be TRBD2 (7 bases). Trimming cost V 0 bases and J 5 bases, with 17 bases left between them. The V gene's germline CDR1 is SGDLS and CDR2 YYNGEE. The CDR3 loop spans 17 amino acids. This chain's CDR3 is CASSVDIGGGGTGELFF. CDR3 DNA: TGTGCCAGCAGCGTAGATATCGGGGGAGGGGGGACCGGGGAGCTGTTTTTT.

The chain employs TRBV19 and TRBJ1-1; the match to TRBD1 covers 8 bases. Germline V gene lookup returns CDR1 LNHDA and CDR2 SQIVND (reference sequence). The junction had 13 bases not matched to a gene; V was cut back by 7 bases and J by 3 bases. CDR3 length: 16 amino acids. CDR3 loop: CASTSFAGGRDTEAFF. DNA of the CDR3: TGTGCCAGTACCTCCTTCGCAGGGGGCCGAGACACTGAAGCTTTCTTT. The full variable domain, its missing parts supplied by reference TRBV19 and TRBJ1-1, is DGGITQSPKYLFRKEGQNVTLSCEQNLNHDAMYWYRQDPGQGLRLIYYSQIVNDFQKGDIAEGYSVSREKKESFPLTVTSAQKNPTAFYLCASTSFAGGRDTEAFFGQGTRLTVV.

The chain uses TRBV11-2 and TRBJ2-4; maybe TRBD2 (5 bases). Germline V gene sequence: CDR1 SGHAT, CDR2 FQNNGV. Trimming stripped 6 bases from V and 7 bases from J, with 13 bases between. The CDR3 sequence is 13 residues long. The chain's CDR3 is CASRIEGRNIQYF. DNA for the CDR3: TGTGCCAGCAGAATCGAGGGCCGGAACATTCAGTACTTC.

This sequence joins TRBV4-3 and TRBJ2-3; D is perhaps TRBD2 (7 bases). Germline assignment: CDR1 LGHNA and CDR2 YSLEER. Trimming removed 4 bases at V and 5 bases at J, with 25 bases between. The CDR3 covers 18 residues. The DNA for the CDR3 is TGCGCCAGCAGCCGGGGGGGCCTAGCCTCAAATCGCGGAGATACGCAGTATTTT. This translates into CASSRGGLASNRGDTQYF.